Listed below are T cell receptor beta chains from one sample, sequenced in a study of CD8 T cells in Susac syndrome. TCRdb re-called the immunoSEQ multiplex PCR reads with MiXCR, one entry per CDR3 protein. The table records 100,000 to 150,000 distinct CDR3 sequences, around 96% of them present only once. Input material: CD4+ T cells from PBMCs. The source is a human donor in good health. CDR3s include the opening cysteine and the closing phenylalanine or tryptophan. The D gene is left open where the match is weak. For some rows the clone size is stated as once, few or many, or as a class when expanded; others skip it.

J gene | V gene | clone size | D gene | CDR3 DNA | CDR3 protein
TRBJ2-1 | TRBV4-1 | once | NA | TGCGCCAGCAGCCTAGAAGGGTCCCGCTCCTACAATGAGCAGTTCTTC | CASSLEGSRSYNEQFF
TRBJ2-1 | TRBV29-1 | NA | NA | TGCAGCGTGCAAAGGGGCCAATGGGAGCAGTTCTTC | CSVQRGQWEQFF
TRBJ1-5 | TRBV19 | NA | TRBD1 | TGTGCCAGTAGTCCGCGACAGGGCTCCAATCAGCCCCAGCATTTT | CASSPRQGSNQPQHF
TRBJ1-1 | TRBV28 | NA | TRBD1 | TGTGCCAGCAGTCCCGGGACAGGGACGAACACTGAAGCTTTCTTT | CASSPGTGTNTEAFF
TRBJ2-7 | TRBV21-1 | NA | NA | TGTGCCAGCAGGAACGCTCCGGGACTAGCGGGAATCTACGAGCAGTACTTC | CASRNAPGLAGIYEQYF
TRBJ2-6 | TRBV5-1 | NA | NA | TGCGCCAGCAGCTTAGGGTATTTCAGCTCTGGGGCCAACGTCCTGACTTTC | CASSLGYFSSGANVLTF
TRBJ2-7 | TRBV20-1 | NA | TRBD2 | TGCAGTGCTAGAGTGGCGGGAGGGCCCGTCGAGCAGTACTTC | CSARVAGGPVEQYF
TRBJ2-6 | TRBV19 | NA | TRBD1 | TGTGCCAGTAGTAAGACAGGGGGATATGTTGGGGCCAACGTCCTGACTTTC | CASSKTGGYVGANVLTF
TRBJ1-5 | TRBV27 | NA | NA | TGTGCCAGCAGTTTATCGATCGGGGGATGGCAGCCCCAGCATTTT | CASSLSIGGWQPQHF
TRBJ2-4 | TRBV9 | NA | NA | TGTGCCAGCAGCGTAGGCTCAGGGGTGGTGGCCAAAAACATTCAGTACTTC | CASSVGSGVVAKNIQYF
TRBJ1-1 | TRBV3-1 | NA | TRBD1 | TGTGCCAGCAGTCCAGGGGGGGACACTGAAGCTTTCTTT | CASSPGGDTEAFF
TRBJ2-2 | TRBV5-4 | NA | NA | TGTGCCAGCAGCTTGGTCCCAGGGGATACCGGGGAGCTGTTTTTT | CASSLVPGDTGELFF
TRBJ1-5 | TRBV19 | NA | NA | TGTGCCAGTAGTATAATTCCAGGGAATCAGCCCCAGCATTTT | CASSIIPGNQPQHF
TRBJ2-1 | TRBV2 | NA | NA | TGTGCCAGCAGTGAATCGAGGAACTCCTACAATGAGCAGTTCTTC | CASSESRNSYNEQFF
TRBJ2-7 | TRBV5-1 | once | TRBD1 | TGCGCCAGCAGCTTGGTGTCCCCAGGGGGTTCCTACGAGCAGTACTTC | CASSLVSPGGSYEQYF
TRBJ2-7 | TRBV7-9 | NA | TRBD2 | TGTGCCAGCAGCGGTCGGGGGGGACTAACCTACGAGCAGTACTTC | CASSGRGGLTYEQYF
TRBJ2-3 | TRBV7-2 | NA | NA | TGTGCCAGCAGCACCTATAGCGGCGCAGATACGCAGTATTTT | CASSTYSGADTQYF
TRBJ2-5 | TRBV10-3 | NA | NA | TGTGCCATCAGTGAGCAGAGCCAAGAGACCCAGTACTTC | CAISEQSQETQYF
TRBJ1-1 | TRBV24-1 | NA | NA | TGTGCCACCAGTGAGGGGACCAAAAACACTGAAGCTTTCTTT | CATSEGTKNTEAFF
TRBJ1-1 | TRBV5-5 | NA | NA | TGTGCCAGCAGCTGGGGGGCTAACACTGAAGCTTTCTTT | CASSWGANTEAFF
TRBJ2-5 | TRBV6-6 | NA | NA | TGTGCCAGCAGTTCGGGACTCCTATCCTCGACCCAGTACTTC | CASSSGLLSSTQYF
TRBJ2-7 | TRBV6-5 | NA | NA | TGTGCCAGCAGTTACATCCAACAGGGCGAGCAGTACTTC | CASSYIQQGEQYF
TRBJ2-5 | TRBV5-1 | NA | NA | TGCGCCAGCAGCCTACTCCTGGGCCAAGAGACCCAGTACTTC | CASSLLLGQETQYF
TRBJ2-1 | TRBV2 | NA | NA | TGTGCCAGCAGTGAACAGTACGGCAATGAGCAGTTCTTC | CASSEQYGNEQFF
TRBJ2-7 | TRBV5-6 | NA | NA | TGTGCCAGCAGCTTACTTGGAGAGCAGTACTTC | CASSLLGEQYF
TRBJ2-5 | TRBV7-2 | NA | TRBD1 | TGTGCCAGCAGCTTAGGGGGACAGGGGGCGGGGGAGACCCAGTACTTC | CASSLGGQGAGETQYF
TRBJ2-5 | TRBV12-3/TRBV12-4 | few | NA | TGTGCCAGCAGCGCTCGGGAGACCCAGTACTTC | CASSARETQYF
TRBJ1-2 | TRBV29-1 | NA | NA | TGCAGCGTTGAGGGGAATCTGGCTAACTATGGCTACACCTTC | CSVEGNLANYGYTF
TRBJ2-7 | TRBV7-6 | NA | TRBD1 | TGTGCCAGCAGCTCGCGACAGGGGTCCTACGAGCAGTACTTC | CASSSRQGSYEQYF
TRBJ1-1 | TRBV29-1 | NA | TRBD1 | TGCAGCGTTGGAATGCAGGGGGGCACTGAAGCTTTCTTT | CSVGMQGGTEAFF
TRBJ1-4 | TRBV29-1 | NA | NA | TGCAGCGTTGGAGGAAGGCTTAATGAAAAACTGTTTTTT | CSVGGRLNEKLFF